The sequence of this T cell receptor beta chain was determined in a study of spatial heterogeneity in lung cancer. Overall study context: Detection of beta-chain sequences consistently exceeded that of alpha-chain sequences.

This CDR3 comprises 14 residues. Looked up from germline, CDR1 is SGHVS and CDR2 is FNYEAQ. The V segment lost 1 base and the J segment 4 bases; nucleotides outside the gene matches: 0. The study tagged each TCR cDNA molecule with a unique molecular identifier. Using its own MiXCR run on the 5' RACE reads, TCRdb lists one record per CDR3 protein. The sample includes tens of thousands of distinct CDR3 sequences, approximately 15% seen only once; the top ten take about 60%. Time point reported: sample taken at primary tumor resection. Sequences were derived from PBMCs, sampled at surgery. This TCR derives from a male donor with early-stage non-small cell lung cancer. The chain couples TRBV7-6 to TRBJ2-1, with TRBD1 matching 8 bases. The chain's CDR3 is CASSLGTGYNEQFF. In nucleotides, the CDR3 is TGTGCCAGCAGCTTAGGGACAGGGTACAATGAGCAGTTCTTC.